Presented here are 13 T cell receptor beta chains from one specimen sequenced in a study of control samples from healthy donors and cancer patients. Sequencing was performed with immunoSEQ multiplex PCR; in TCRdb, only in-frame clones are kept and a portion is missing. The table lists over 85,000 clones, approximately 90% of them singletons. Sequencing was carried out using blood. These receptors originate from a woman aged 18-35 years in good health.

The chain has TRBV27 and TRBJ2-3; D unclear. V lost 3 bases and J lost 4, with 8 bases in between. There are 13 residues in the CDR3. Germline assignment: CDR1 MNHEY and CDR2 SMNVEV (reference sequence). CDR3 DNA: TGTGCCAGCAGTTTCATCCCCGCAGATACGCAGTATTTT. Its protein product is CASSFIPADTQYF.

The rearrangement links TRBV6-5 to TRBJ1-4; 9 nucleotides align to TRBD1. The CDR3 has 14 amino acids. The germline V gene encodes CDR1 MNHEY and CDR2 SVGAGI. Trimming removed 6 bases from V and 4 bases from J; junction bases left unmatched: 3. CDR3 amino acids: CASSPGQGNEKLFF. CDR3 nucleotides: TGTGCCAGCAGCCCGGGACAGGGTAATGAAAAACTGTTTTTT.

This chain connects TRBV2 to TRBJ1-5, with TRBD1 matching over 7 bases. After removal of 11 bases from V and 3 bases from J, the junction contained 10 bases not matched to a gene. The CDR3 is made up of 14 amino acids. CDR1 is SNHLY and CDR2 is FYNNEI in the germline V gene. This chain's CDR3 is CAAGGLGINQPQHF. The CDR3 DNA reads TGTGCCGCAGGGGGTCTTGGTATCAATCAGCCCCAGCATTTT.

The rearrangement joins TRBV6-5 to TRBJ1-3, with D possibly being TRBD1 (5 bases). The V end was cut by 11 bases, the J end by 4 bases, with 15 bases between. The V gene's germline CDR1 is MNHEY and CDR2 SVGAGI. This CDR3 has 13 amino acids. The CDR3 bases are TGTGCCGCCGGGACCGGGCTCGGAAACACCATATATTTT. It codes for CAAGTGLGNTIYF.

The CDR3 DNA sequence: TGTGCCAGCAGGCGGGAGATCGGGGAGCTGTTTTTT. Translated: CASRREIGELFF. The chain has TRBV6-5 and TRBJ2-2, with 7 bases fitting TRBD2. Germline V lookup: CDR1 MNHEY, CDR2 SVGAGI. The CDR3 has 12 residues. V shed 6 bases, J shed 7 bases, and the junction held 2 bases outside the gene matches.

The CDR3 nucleotides are TGCAGCGTTGAAACCTCCAAGGGCACTGAAGCTTTCTTT. The encoded protein is CSVETSKGTEAFF. This chain uses TRBV29-1 with TRBJ1-1, with D unclear. Germline V lookup: CDR1 SQVTM, CDR2 ANQGSEA. CDR3 size: 13 residues. The V gene lost 2 bases and the J gene lost 4 bases, with 11 bases spanning the gap.

The rearrangement links TRBV3-1 (or the pseudogene TRBV3-2) to TRBJ2-5; D possibly uses TRBD1 or TRBD2 (5 bases each). There are 14 residues in the CDR3. V was shortened by 3 bases and J by 5 bases, with 13 bases between the two germline ends. The germline V gene encodes CDR1 LGHDT and CDR2 YNNKEL (reference sequence). As DNA, the CDR3 is TGTGCCAGCAGCCACGGGGCTGCCAGGGAGACCCAGTACTTC. This codes for CASSHGAARETQYF.

Here the CDR3 reads CATSDYGTGGDRDHADTQYF. DNA for the CDR3: TGTGCCACCAGTGATTATGGGACAGGGGGGGATAGGGACCACGCAGATACGCAGTATTTT. This chain uses TRBV24-1 with TRBJ2-3, with 11 bases identical to TRBD1. Looked up from germline, CDR1 is KGHDR and CDR2 is SFDVKD. Unmatched junction bases numbered 16, after V lost 2 bases and J lost 4 bases. This CDR3 has 20 amino acids.

The chain recombines TRBV7-9 with TRBJ2-1, with 8 bases lining up with TRBD2. The V gene end was trimmed by 5 bases and the J gene end by 5 bases; junction bases not matched to a gene: 8. The CDR3 runs 15 residues. Per germline, CDR1 SEHNR and CDR2 FQNEAQ (reference sequence). In DNA, the CDR3 is TGTGCCAGCAGCCCCCGGACTAGCCTAAACAATGAGCAGTTCTTC. It codes for CASSPRTSLNNEQFF.

This sequence joins TRBV18 and TRBJ2-1; D is perhaps TRBD1 (6 bases). The CDR3 runs 15 residues. Trimming pared 4 bases from V and 0 bases from J, leaving 10 bases between. Germline CDR1 and CDR2: KGHSH and LQKENI. CDR3 sequence: CASSLGQSSYNEQFF. The CDR3 DNA reads as TGTGCCAGCTCACTCGGACAGAGCTCCTACAATGAGCAGTTCTTC.

The rearrangement links TRBV3-1 (or the pseudogene TRBV3-2) to TRBJ1-3; D is unresolved. Trimming cost V 2 bases and J 7 bases, with 6 bases left between them. The germline CDR1 and CDR2 sequences are LGHDT and YNNKEL (reference sequence). The CDR3 has 12 residues. The CDR3 loop reads CASSQRPNTIYF. The CDR3 nucleotides are TGTGCCAGCAGCCAACGACCGAACACCATATATTTT.

The J gene is TRBJ2-7, the V gene TRBV4-2; TRBD2 agrees at 13 bases. Germline trimming cut 3 bases from V and 6 bases from J; bases unmatched to any gene: 14. The CDR3 runs 18 residues. CDR1 and CDR2 from the germline V gene are LGHNA and YNFKEQ. In nucleotides, the CDR3 is TGTGCCAGCAGCCATACCGGTGGGACTAGCGGGGTTTTGGGCGAGCAGTACTTC. Amino acids: CASSHTGGTSGVLGEQYF.

This clone showed up just a few times. The rearrangement links TRBV28 to TRBJ1-6; D perhaps matches TRBD1 (5 bases). V was trimmed by 2 bases and J by 7 bases, leaving 9 bases between them. The germline gives CDR1 MDHEN, CDR2 SYDVKM. The CDR3 has 14 residues. CDR3 region: CASSLGARNSPLHF. CDR3 sequence (DNA): TGTGCCAGCAGTTTAGGGGCCCGAAATTCACCCCTCCACTTT.